This is a list of T cell receptor beta chains from one sample in a study of cytomegalovirus exposure and HLA in healthy donors. Sequencing was performed with immunoSEQ multiplex PCR; in TCRdb, only in-frame clones are kept and a portion is missing. This table holds fewer than 150,000 clones, 70% to 85% found once. The material sequenced was PBMCs. The receptors shown here come from a man aged 45-65 years in good health and CMV-seropositive. The CDR3 runs from the conserved cysteine through the conserved F or W. Fields, in order: V gene, clone size, J gene, D gene, CDR3 protein, CDR3 DNA. The D gene is left open where the match is weak. Expanded clones get a size class; other rows say once, few or many, or leave the size out.

V: TRBV7-9; size: -; J: TRBJ2-3; D: -; CDR3: CASTLAETQDF; DNA: TGTGCCAGCACCTTGGCGGAGACACAGGATTTT
V: TRBV5-1; size: -; J: TRBJ2-3; D: TRBD1; CDR3: CASSLDRADTDTQYF; DNA: TGCGCCAGCAGCCTTGACAGGGCTGACACAGATACGCAGTATTTT
V: TRBV4-1; size: large; J: TRBJ2-5; D: -; CDR3: CASSQRGHLVGTQYF; DNA: TGCGCCAGCAGCCAGCGGGGGCACCTAGTGGGGACCCAGTACTTC
V: TRBV4-2; size: -; J: TRBJ2-3; D: TRBD2; CDR3: CASSPREAGGSRADTQYF; DNA: TGTGCCAGCAGCCCCCGGGAAGCGGGGGGGTCGCGCGCAGATACGCAGTATTTT
V: TRBV5-1; size: -; J: TRBJ2-3; D: TRBD2; CDR3: CASSSAGGTDTQYF; DNA: TGCGCCAGCAGTTCAGCGGGAGGCACAGATACGCAGTATTTT
V: TRBV28; size: once; J: TRBJ2-3; D: -; CDR3: CASSFIQSSTDTQYF; DNA: TGTGCCAGCAGTTTCATTCAGTCTAGCACAGATACGCAGTATTTT
V: TRBV6-6; size: -; J: TRBJ2-7; D: -; CDR3: CASGLYEQYF; DNA: TGTGCCAGCGGGCTCTACGAGCAGTACTTC
V: TRBV5-1; size: -; J: TRBJ1-1; D: -; CDR3: CASSQNAGLPEAFF; DNA: TGCGCCAGCAGCCAAAACGCAGGGTTACCTGAAGCTTTCTTT
V: TRBV11-2; size: -; J: TRBJ1-1; D: TRBD1; CDR3: CASSFDRVQVSSEAFF; DNA: TGTGCCAGCAGCTTCGACAGGGTTCAGGTATCTTCTGAAGCTTTCTTT
V: TRBV5-6; size: -; J: TRBJ1-2; D: -; CDR3: CASSFPRGYGYTF; DNA: TGTGCCAGCAGCTTCCCGCGAGGGTACGGCTACACCTTC
V: TRBV11-2; size: once; J: TRBJ1-1; D: TRBD1; CDR3: CASSQRQGGFTEAFF; DNA: TGTGCCAGCAGCCAGCGACAGGGGGGATTCACTGAAGCTTTCTTT
V: TRBV2; size: -; J: TRBJ1-2; D: -; CDR3: CASSEQGPYGYTF; DNA: TGTGCCAGCAGTGAACAGGGGCCCTATGGCTACACCTTC
V: TRBV9; size: -; J: TRBJ1-4; D: -; CDR3: CASSSGRIGQSNEKLFF; DNA: TGTGCCAGCAGCTCCGGTCGGATCGGACAGTCAAATGAAAAACTGTTTTTT
V: TRBV28; size: few; J: TRBJ1-2; D: -; CDR3: CASSFGGGNYGYTF; DNA: TGTGCCAGCAGTTTTGGGGGAGGTAACTATGGCTACACCTTC
V: TRBV7-6; size: -; J: TRBJ2-5; D: -; CDR3: CASRRSPGAETQYF; DNA: TGTGCCAGCAGGAGGTCCCCTGGGGCAGAGACCCAGTACTTC
V: TRBV5-1; size: once; J: TRBJ2-6; D: TRBD1; CDR3: CASSLGTVSGANVLTF; DNA: TGCGCCAGCAGCCTCGGGACAGTCTCCGGGGCCAACGTCCTGACTTTC
V: TRBV6-5; size: -; J: TRBJ1-1; D: TRBD1; CDR3: CASWQSGQLNTEAFF; DNA: TGTGCCAGCTGGCAGTCGGGACAGTTGAACACTGAAGCTTTCTTT
V: TRBV6-1; size: -; J: TRBJ2-7; D: TRBD1; CDR3: CASSEPGRGTYEQYF; DNA: TGTGCCAGCAGTGAACCCGGCAGGGGGACCTACGAGCAGTACTTC
V: TRBV10-2; size: -; J: TRBJ2-3; D: -; CDR3: CASSPVAVTDTQYF; DNA: TGCGCCAGCAGCCCCGTAGCTGTCACAGATACGCAGTATTTT
V: TRBV7-3; size: -; J: TRBJ1-5; D: -; CDR3: CASSLGRSPNEPQHF; DNA: TGTGCCAGCAGCTTAGGGCGCAGCCCCAACGAGCCCCAGCATTTT
V: TRBV19; size: -; J: TRBJ2-1; D: TRBD2; CDR3: CASSRLGLAGVSYNEQFF; DNA: TGTGCCAGTAGTCGACTAGGGCTAGCGGGGGTAAGCTACAATGAGCAGTTCTTC
V: TRBV6-4; size: -; J: TRBJ2-2; D: TRBD2; CDR3: CASRHILAGNTGELFF; DNA: TGTGCCAGCAGGCATATTCTAGCGGGGAACACCGGGGAGCTGTTTTTT
V: TRBV5-6; size: -; J: TRBJ1-2; D: -; CDR3: CASSLVAGGVGGYTF; DNA: TGTGCCAGCAGCTTGGTGGCAGGAGGCGTAGGTGGCTACACCTTC
V: TRBV4-2; size: -; J: TRBJ2-7; D: TRBD2; CDR3: CASSQVRASGAYEQYF; DNA: TGTGCCAGCAGCCAAGTCAGGGCTAGCGGGGCATACGAGCAGTACTTC
V: TRBV7-2; size: -; J: TRBJ2-2; D: TRBD2; CDR3: CASSSSLGGRAIGELFF; DNA: TGTGCCAGCAGCTCCTCTCTCGGCGGGAGGGCCATCGGGGAGCTGTTTTTT
V: TRBV10-3; size: -; J: TRBJ1-1; D: TRBD1; CDR3: CAIRGQGGTEAFF; DNA: TGTGCCATCAGGGGACAGGGAGGCACTGAAGCTTTCTTT
V: TRBV6-5; size: -; J: TRBJ2-2; D: TRBD1; CDR3: CASSLDRAYGELFF; DNA: TGTGCCAGCAGTTTGGACAGGGCGTACGGGGAGCTGTTTTTT
V: TRBV5-1; size: -; J: TRBJ2-7; D: -; CDR3: CASSLFGYEQYF; DNA: TGCGCCAGCAGCTTGTTCGGCTACGAGCAGTACTTC
V: TRBV7-3; size: -; J: TRBJ2-1; D: TRBD2; CDR3: CASSPSGGPYNEQFF; DNA: TGTGCCAGCAGCCCTAGCGGGGGGCCCTACAATGAGCAGTTCTTC
V: TRBV7-2; size: few; J: TRBJ1-1; D: -; CDR3: CASSSSGRGTEAFF; DNA: TGTGCCAGCAGCTCTAGTGGCCGTGGAACTGAAGCTTTCTTT
V: TRBV6-1; size: -; J: TRBJ1-1; D: TRBD1; CDR3: CASTSGGVITEAFF; DNA: TGTGCCAGCACTTCAGGGGGCGTAATCACTGAAGCTTTCTTT
V: TRBV30; size: -; J: TRBJ2-7; D: -; CDR3: CAWSVLSASEQYF; DNA: TGTGCCTGGAGTGTACTAAGCGCGAGCGAGCAGTACTTC
V: TRBV2; size: -; J: TRBJ1-6; D: TRBD1; CDR3: CASILDRGRRSPLHF; DNA: TGTGCCAGCATCCTCGACAGGGGGCGTCGGTCACCCCTCCACTTT
V: TRBV7-8; size: -; J: TRBJ1-5; D: TRBD1; CDR3: CASSIQGAVGNQPQHF; DNA: TGTGCCAGCAGCATACAGGGGGCTGTTGGCAATCAGCCCCAGCATTTT
V: TRBV5-1; size: -; J: TRBJ2-2; D: TRBD2; CDR3: CASSSGLAGANTGELFF; DNA: TGCGCCAGCAGCTCCGGACTAGCGGGGGCGAACACCGGGGAGCTGTTTTTT
V: TRBV5-1; size: -; J: TRBJ1-3; D: -; CDR3: CASSLTLGRAGNTIYF; DNA: TGCGCCAGCAGCTTGACCCTGGGGAGGGCTGGAAACACCATATATTTT
V: TRBV6-5; size: -; J: TRBJ1-3; D: -; CDR3: CASSSGQYSGNTIYF; DNA: TGTGCCAGCAGTTCAGGACAGTACTCTGGAAACACCATATATTTT
V: TRBV7-3; size: -; J: TRBJ1-1; D: -; CDR3: CASSFRADTEAFF; DNA: TGTGCCAGCAGCTTCAGGGCTGACACTGAAGCTTTCTTT
V: TRBV6-6; size: -; J: TRBJ2-7; D: -; CDR3: CASSASSYEQYF; DNA: TGTGCCAGCAGTGCGAGCTCCTACGAGCAGTACTTC
V: TRBV5-1; size: -; J: TRBJ2-7; D: -; CDR3: CASSQDRPYEQYF; DNA: TGCGCCAGCAGCCAAGACAGGCCCTACGAGCAGTACTTC
V: TRBV18; size: -; J: TRBJ1-2; D: TRBD1; CDR3: CASSPLPDREGGYTF; DNA: TGTGCCAGCTCACCACTGCCGGACAGGGAGGGCGGCTACACCTTC
V: TRBV5-1; size: -; J: TRBJ1-2; D: -; CDR3: CASSLGQVFLPYGYTF; DNA: TGCGCCAGCAGCTTGGGGCAGGTTTTCCTTCCCTATGGCTACACCTTC
V: TRBV18; size: -; J: TRBJ1-4; D: TRBD1; CDR3: CASSPTGATNEKLFF; DNA: TGTGCCAGCTCGCCCACAGGGGCTACTAATGAAAAACTGTTTTTT
V: TRBV30; size: -; J: TRBJ1-5; D: -; CDR3: CAWSVRGSNQPQHF; DNA: TGTGCCTGGAGTGTAAGAGGGTCCAATCAGCCCCAGCATTTT
V: TRBV10-1; size: once; J: TRBJ2-2; D: TRBD1; CDR3: CASSEGQGDRRELFF; DNA: TGCGCCAGCAGTGAGGGACAGGGCGATAGGCGGGAGCTGTTTTTT
V: TRBV2; size: -; J: TRBJ2-2; D: -; CDR3: CASSESHSGELFF; DNA: TGTGCCAGCAGTGAAAGCCATTCCGGGGAGCTGTTTTTT
V: TRBV7-2; size: -; J: TRBJ2-3; D: TRBD2; CDR3: CASSFGLAGAGDTQYF; DNA: TGTGCCAGCAGCTTCGGACTAGCGGGAGCTGGAGATACGCAGTATTTT
V: TRBV7-2; size: -; J: TRBJ1-2; D: -; CDR3: CASSLGGGPYGYTF; DNA: TGTGCCAGCAGCTTAGGTGGGGGCCCCTATGGCTACACCTTC
V: TRBV6-5; size: -; J: TRBJ1-2; D: -; CDR3: CASSYSKHPRGYGYTF; DNA: TGTGCCAGCAGTTACTCGAAACACCCCAGGGGCTATGGCTACACCTTC
V: TRBV5-5; size: once; J: TRBJ2-7; D: -; CDR3: CASSPGGSFYEQYF; DNA: TGTGCCAGCAGCCCGGGGGGCTCTTTCTACGAGCAGTACTTC
V: TRBV30; size: -; J: TRBJ1-1; D: -; CDR3: CAWRIKGGGTEAFF; DNA: TGTGCCTGGCGTATAAAGGGGGGAGGGACTGAAGCTTTCTTT
V: TRBV18; size: -; J: TRBJ1-4; D: -; CDR3: CASSPVVQGVEKLFF; DNA: TGTGCCAGCTCACCAGTTGTACAGGGTGTTGAAAAACTGTTTTTT